This T cell receptor beta chain comes out of a study of blood T cell repertoires in COVID-19. Original methodology: From reference gene primer amplification, estimates of nucleated cell counts were derived. Clones were sequenced by immunoSEQ multiplex PCR, and TCRdb holds only the in-frame ones, with some missing. That table is the source of V, J and clone size, and D and trimming were worked out from the DNA. The sample carries roughly 350,000 clones, more than 90% recorded once. V lost 4 bases and J lost 0, with 11 bases in between. Germline assignment: CDR1 SGHTA and CDR2 FQGNSA. This CDR3 has 15 residues. This clone came up once. Each participant's cohort was designated according to participant-reported clinical history. Either two negative PCRs, clearance, or symptom resolution qualified Cohort 3 donors as recovered.

The receptor's source is a woman under 40 who had recovered from COVID-19. The sample taken for sequencing was PBMCs or T cells enriched from blood (not recorded which). The chain joins TRBV7-2 to TRBJ2-3; D perhaps matches TRBD2 (5 bases). The CDR3 sequence is CASSWRAASTDTQYF. CDR3 bases: TGTGCCAGCAGCTGGAGAGCGGCGAGCACAGATACGCAGTATTTT.